These 22 T cell receptor beta chains were all obtained from the same sample, sequenced in a study of spatial heterogeneity in lung cancer. Via MiXCR, TCRdb re-called the 5' RACE reads, giving one row per CDR3 protein. The sample records about 13,000 distinct CDR3 sequences, approximately 4.8% being singletons. Time point meaning: sample taken at primary tumor resection. Whole RNA, isolated from tumor, nontumor lung or frozen PBMC, was sequenced without prior sorting. This sample comprised lung tumor tissue, obtained at surgery. These receptors originate from a human donor with early-stage non-small cell lung cancer.

This clonotype appeared a single time. A clone one base away is much larger, so this may be a read error. For a library built for alpha chains, this beta chain is a stray read; little rests on its size. The DNA for the CDR3 is TGTGCCAGCGGAATGACGGATTCGCAGTATTTT. It yields the protein CASGMTDSQYF. The chain uses TRBV10-3 and TRBJ2-3; no reliable D call. Deletions cut 10 bases from V and 10 bases from J, with 15 bases between. In germline, CDR1 is ENHRY, CDR2 SYGVKD. The CDR3 spans 11 residues.

In this sample, this clonotype turned up many times. This beta chain appears as a stray read in a library generated for alpha chains; its size is not informative. CDR3 protein: CASSYSKASGANVLTF. In nucleotides, the CDR3 is TGTGCCAGCAGTTACTCAAAGGCATCTGGGGCCAACGTCCTGACTTTC. The V call is TRBV6-6, the J call TRBJ2-6; D remains ambiguous. The V gene lost 0 bases and the J gene lost 1 base, with 7 bases spanning the gap. This CDR3 is 16 amino acids long. From germline, CDR1 is MNHNY and CDR2 SVGAGI (reference sequence).

This clonotype appeared many times. This beta chain is an unintended read in a library built for alpha chains; its size means little. The V and J genes are TRBV2 and TRBJ2-7; TRBD2 matches 12 bases. Germline CDR1 and CDR2: SNHLY and FYNNEI. This CDR3 spans 15 amino acids. J was trimmed by 6 bases and V by 5 bases; bases with no gene match: 8. The CDR3 DNA reads TGTGCCAGCAGTCCTACTAGCGGGAGGATCTCCGAGCAGTACGTC. Translating it yields CASSPTSGRISEQYV.

This clonotype has a count of ten or more. Being off target in a library aimed at alpha chains, this beta chain has a size of little meaning. The rearrangement joins TRBV6-2 or TRBV6-3 to TRBJ2-4; possible D gene TRBD2, 5 bases. Germline V gives CDR1 MNHEY, CDR2 SVGEGT. The V end was cut by 10 bases, the J end by 8 bases, with 21 bases between. The CDR3 sequence is 14 residues long. The CDR3 coding sequence is TGTGCCACCGGGAATTTGGCTCTGACGGACATTCAGTACTTC. Encoded protein: CATGNLALTDIQYF.

This clonotype occurred many times. This beta chain is a stray sequence in a library constructed for alpha chains; its clone size is not meaningful. The chain links TRBV12-5 to TRBJ2-3; no definite D call. V was shortened by 5 bases and J by 3 bases, with 24 bases between the two germline ends. There are 18 residues in the CDR3. Germline CDR1 and CDR2: LGHNT and FRNRAP. CDR3 DNA: TGTGCTAGTGGTCCCCAAAATGGGTGGAGTATGATGACAGATACGCAGTATTTT. Amino acid sequence: CASGPQNGWSMMTDTQYF.

In this sample, this clonotype turned up many times. Since the library was made to target alpha chains, this beta chain is a stray read and its abundance is not meaningful. The DNA for the CDR3 is TGCGCCAGCAGCTGGACAGGGGATAGCAATCAGCCCCAGCATTTT. Residues: CASSWTGDSNQPQHF. The rearrangement uses TRBV5-1 and TRBJ1-5; TRBD1 agrees at 9 bases. The germline CDR1 and CDR2 sequences are SGHRS and YFSETQ. The CDR3 covers 15 residues. The V and J ends lost 3 bases and 0 bases, in that order; junction bases with no gene match: 1.

This clonotype was counted many times. A library made for alpha chains picked up this beta chain off target, so its size means little. V and J are TRBV12-3 or TRBV12-4 and TRBJ2-1, with 9 positions matching TRBD1. The CDR3 consists of 13 residues. V lost 6 bases and J lost 6; bases outside the gene matches: 3. The CDR3 DNA is TGTGCCAGCAGGCGACAGGGGGGCAATGAGCAGTTCTTC. Amino acids: CASRRQGGNEQFF.

Details on this clonotype: This beta chain turned up in a library designed for alpha chains; as an off-target read, its abundance says little. The chain has TRBV6-5 and TRBJ1-1; 7 bases fit TRBD1. This CDR3 contains 13 residues. Germline CDR1 MNHEY, CDR2 SVGAGI. After removal of 5 bases from V and 7 bases from J, the junction contained 7 bases not matched to a gene. CDR3 DNA sequence: TGTGCCAGCAGTCCCCAGGGGGGCAGTGAAGCTTTCTTT. Translating gives CASSPQGGSEAFF.

This clonotype was counted at least ten times. This beta chain slipped into a library made for alpha chains as a stray read, so its size is not meaningful. V is TRBV29-1 and J is TRBJ2-4; TRBD1 matches at 11 bases. Trimming removed 6 bases from V and 2 bases from J; junction bases left unmatched: 3. CDR1 and CDR2 (germline): SQVTM, ANQGSEA. The CDR3 runs 14 residues. CDR3 loop: CSVGTGGSKNIQYF. CDR3 DNA sequence: TGCAGCGTGGGGACAGGGGGGTCCAAAAACATTCAGTACTTC.

Many counts were recorded for this clonotype. Little can be read into the size of this beta chain, an off-target read in a library designed for alpha chains. The chain uses TRBV20-1 and TRBJ1-5; the match to TRBD1 covers 10 bases. Germline CDR1 is DFQATT and CDR2 is SNEGSKA (reference sequence). J was trimmed by 7 bases and V by 3 bases; bases with no gene match: 15. The CDR3 runs 17 residues. In DNA form, the CDR3 reads TGCAGTGCTAGGGGGGATCCGGGACAGGGGATTTTACAGCCCCAGCATTTT. Its protein is CSARGDPGQGILQPQHF.

Concerning this clonotype: Little can be read into the size of this beta chain, an off-target read in a library designed for alpha chains. The chain uses TRBV6-6 and TRBJ2-7, with a tentative D call TRBD2 (6 bases). The CDR3 is 12 amino acids. Germline CDR1 MNHNY, CDR2 SVGAGI (reference sequence). Trimming removed 5 bases from V and 7 bases from J, with 12 bases in between. The CDR3 DNA sequence: TGTGCCAGCAGTCAGACCGGGAGAGAGCAGTACTTC. Amino acids: CASSQTGREQYF.

This clonotype came up many times. This beta chain slipped into a library made for alpha chains as a stray read, so its size is not meaningful. V is TRBV27 and J is TRBJ1-6; D gene ambiguous. Germline CDR1 is MNHEY and CDR2 is SMNVEV (reference sequence). Trimming removed 3 bases from V and 6 bases from J, with 3 bases in between. The CDR3 loop spans 12 amino acids. CDR3 in amino acids: CASSLSNSPLHF. CDR3 nucleotide sequence: TGTGCCAGCAGTTTGAGTAATTCACCCCTCCACTTT.

This clonotype has at least ten counts. The library was built for alpha chains, so this beta chain is an off-target read and its size means little. V gene TRBV7-8 combines with J gene TRBJ1-2, with unresolved D. Germline V CDR1 and CDR2: SGHVS, FQNEAQ. The length of the CDR3 is 14 residues. V shed 5 bases and J shed 9 bases, with 19 bases lying between them. The CDR3 DNA sequence: TGTGCCAGCAGCCATGACGCAGGATGGAGGAGCTACACCTTC. It translates to CASSHDAGWRSYTF. The complete variable domain, with remaining parts taken from reference TRBV7-8 and TRBJ1-2, reads GAGVSQSPRYKVAKRGQDVALRCDPISGHVSLFWYQQALGQGPEFLTYFQNEAQLDKSGLPSDRFFAERPEGSVSTLKIQRTQQEDSAVYLCASSHDAGWRSYTFGSGTRLTVV.

This clonotype was detected many times. The library was designed around alpha chains, so this beta chain is a stray read whose abundance carries little weight. The chain couples TRBV7-3 to TRBJ2-2; tentatively, D is TRBD1 or TRBD2 (6 bases each). This CDR3 contains 16 residues. Germline V gives CDR1 SGHTA, CDR2 FQGTGA. Trimming removed 5 bases at V and 1 base at J, with 14 bases between. CDR3 DNA sequence: TGTGCCAGCAGCCGAGGGGGGAACCAGAACACCGGGGAGCTGTTTTTT. Amino acid sequence: CASSRGGNQNTGELFF.

In its sample, this clonotype was seen many times. Since the library was made to target alpha chains, this beta chain is a stray read and its abundance is not meaningful. The J gene is TRBJ2-1, the V gene TRBV9; D is ambiguous. Germline CDR1 and CDR2: SGDLS and YYNGEE. The CDR3 sequence is 15 residues long. Trimming removed 0 bases from V and 0 bases from J, with 7 bases in between. CDR3 nucleotide sequence: TGTGCCAGCAGCGTAGATGGGAACTCCTACAATGAGCAGTTCTTC. This translates into CASSVDGNSYNEQFF.

This clonotype was seen at least ten times. This beta chain is a stray read from a library made for alpha chains; its abundance is not meaningful. V is TRBV18 and J is TRBJ1-1; D not certain. The CDR3 totals 16 residues. CDR1 is KGHSH and CDR2 is LQKENI in the germline V gene. The V gene lost 2 bases and the J gene lost 0 bases, with 13 bases spanning the gap. CDR3 protein: CASSPMRDRLNTEAFF. CDR3 sequence (DNA): TGTGCCAGCTCACCAATGAGAGATAGGCTGAACACTGAAGCTTTCTTT.

This clonotype was seen many times. This beta chain represents an off-target read in a library built for alpha chains; its size is of limited meaning. The V and J genes are TRBV6-2 or TRBV6-3 and TRBJ1-5, with 11 bases matching TRBD1. Trimming removed 4 bases from V and 8 bases from J; junction bases left unmatched: 7. CDR3 length: 15 residues. The germline V gene encodes CDR1 MNHEY and CDR2 SVGEGT. Written as DNA, the CDR3 is TGTGCCAGCAGTTCCGGGACAGGGGGTTATAAGCCCCAGCATTTT. Protein product: CASSSGTGGYKPQHF.

The sample holds many counts of this clonotype. In a library made to pick up alpha chains, this beta chain is a stray read with a size that means little. This rearrangement joins TRBV27 to TRBJ2-1; 8 bases map to TRBD2. Looked up from germline, CDR1 is MNHEY and CDR2 is SMNVEV (reference sequence). Germline trimming cut 5 bases from V and 5 bases from J; bases unmatched to any gene: 11. CDR3 length: 16 amino acids. The CDR3 loop is CASSVWGGGYNNEQFF. For the CDR3, the DNA is TGTGCCAGCAGTGTCTGGGGCGGGGGGTATAACAATGAGCAGTTCTTC.

This clonotype was counted at least ten times. The library was built for alpha chains, so this beta chain is an off-target read and its size means little. V gene TRBV6-5 combines with J gene TRBJ1-1; no reliable D call. The length of the CDR3 is 13 residues. The V end was cut by 6 bases, the J end by 1 base, with 9 bases between. In germline, CDR1 is MNHEY, CDR2 SVGAGI. CDR3 sequence reads: CASSYYANTEAFF. The CDR3 DNA reads as TGTGCCAGCAGCTATTATGCGAACACTGAAGCTTTCTTT.

With regard to this clonotype: In a library made to pick up alpha chains, this beta chain is a stray read with a size that means little. The chain couples TRBV6-5 to TRBJ1-1; 11 bases match TRBD1. CDR3 length: 13 residues. Per the germline V gene, CDR1 is MNHEY and CDR2 is SVGAGI. With V trimmed by 5 bases and J by 11 bases, 7 bases remained unmatched. The CDR3 protein is CASSGQGAMTAFF. The DNA of the CDR3 is TGTGCCAGCAGTGGACAGGGGGCGATGACGGCTTTCTTT.

Ten or more counts support this clonotype. A library made for alpha chains picked up this beta chain off target, so its size means little. This CDR3 reads CASHGTNTGELFF. The CDR3 DNA follows: TGTGCCAGTCACGGAACCAACACCGGGGAGCTGTTTTTT. The J gene is TRBJ2-2, the V gene TRBV9; D gene uncertain. This CDR3 contains 13 residues. The germline V gene has CDR1 SGDLS and CDR2 YYNGEE. V shed 8 bases and J shed 2 bases, with 10 bases lying between them. The full variable domain, rest sourced from reference TRBV9 and TRBJ2-2, is DSGVTQTPKHLITATGQRVTLRCSPRSGDLSVYWYQQSLDQGLQFLIQYYNGEERAKGNILERFSAQQFPDLHSELNLSSLELGDSALYFCASHGTNTGELFFGEGSRLTVL.

This clonotype was observed at least ten times. A library made for alpha chains picked up this beta chain off target, so its size means little. The J gene is TRBJ2-5, the V gene TRBV6-5, with TRBD1 identical over 7 bases. This CDR3 contains 15 residues. The trim removed 0 bases at V and 4 bases at J, leaving 5 bases unmatched. The germline V gene encodes CDR1 MNHEY and CDR2 SVGAGI. CDR3 loop: CASSYSTGSPETQYF. The CDR3, as DNA: TGTGCCAGCAGTTACTCGACAGGGAGCCCAGAGACCCAGTACTTC.